This is a list of T cell receptor beta chains from one sample in a study of T cells in Graves' hyperthyroidism and ophthalmopathy. TCRdb passed the multiplex PCR reads through MiXCR, listing each CDR3 protein once. The sample lists 250,000 to 300,000 distinct CDR3 sequences, 13% occurring once. Sequencing used blood. Every receptor here comes from a woman in her 30s with Graves' hyperthyroidism that later progressed to Graves' ophthalmopathy. The CDR3 runs from the conserved cysteine through the conserved F or W.

V: TRBV6-2/TRBV6-3; CDR3: CASSYSPYQPQHF
V: TRBV27; CDR3: CASRTGLGANVLTF
V: TRBV12-3/TRBV12-4; CDR3: CASSLDRVKSPLHF
V: TRBV19; CDR3: CASTGGQSLYSNQPQHF
V: TRBV30; CDR3: CAWSDAGAHEQYF
V: TRBV6-2/TRBV6-3; CDR3: CASGTTSGEQFF
V: TRBV5-1; CDR3: CASSLPATGHNEQFF
V: TRBV25-1; CDR3: CASSDPDSYEQYF
V: TRBV7-9; CDR3: CASSLASDTQYF
V: TRBV3-1; CDR3: CASSQVGGLGGYTF
V: TRBV7-9; CDR3: CASSSEAGYNSPLHF
V: TRBV4-3; CDR3: CASSQDGAATLADTQYF
V: TRBV5-6; CDR3: CASSSSGEETQYF
V: TRBV4-1; CDR3: CASSQEGNSAYEQYF
V: TRBV7-8; CDR3: CASSPDLLGNPLADTQYF
V: TRBV25-1; CDR3: CASRLAGGTNEQFF
V: TRBV6-1; CDR3: CASRDSFGTSTDTQYF
V: TRBV2; CDR3: CASSEVANYGYTF
V: TRBV3-1; CDR3: CASSPRQAYEQYF
V: TRBV9; CDR3: CASSGGTSGSYNEQFF
V: TRBV19; CDR3: CASSIVLLAGGRTDTQYF
V: TRBV7-3; CDR3: CASSFTSGANVLTF
V: TRBV5-1; CDR3: CASSPTTAGETQYF
V: TRBV10-3; CDR3: CAIRDSTDTQYF
V: TRBV28; CDR3: CASSFGGSGDNEQFF
V: TRBV18; CDR3: CASSKGATNEKLFF
V: TRBV28; CDR3: CASSHQGATNEKLFF
V: TRBV15; CDR3: CATSGDRGNQPQHF
V: TRBV18; CDR3: CASSPPGLAGRAYEQYF
V: TRBV28; CDR3: CASSLGLAVLQRDTQYF
V: TRBV6-2/TRBV6-3; CDR3: CASRKIAGVAEQFF
V: TRBV7-6; CDR3: CASSLRGDLAEAFF
V: TRBV4-1; CDR3: CASSQDYTDLIEKLFF
V: TRBV11-1; CDR3: CASSPGLAGGETQYF
V: TRBV27; CDR3: CASSDEFSGDTQYF
V: TRBV11-2; CDR3: CASSFNGYNYEQYF
V: TRBV20-1; CDR3: CSARDRGTHTQYF
V: TRBV2; CDR3: CASSETGYEQYF
V: TRBV12-3/TRBV12-4; CDR3: CASRGQSSTDTQYF
V: TRBV20-1; CDR3: CSARSEGYEQYF
V: TRBV7-9; CDR3: CASSLDRGLYEQYF
V: TRBV10-3; CDR3: CAISEGALPSGANVLTF
V: TRBV10-3; CDR3: CAISEGSDQETQYF
V: TRBV7-8; CDR3: CASSIRDRGTDTQYF
V: TRBV4-3; CDR3: CASSQGQMSYNTEAFF
V: TRBV5-5; CDR3: CASSQEGQGYEQYF
V: TRBV7-7; CDR3: CASSLGLLETQYF
V: TRBV4-3; CDR3: CASSQESTGFYGYTF
V: TRBV4-2; CDR3: CASSQPQGVTYNEQFF
V: TRBV20-1; CDR3: CSAALGQGFYEQYF
V: TRBV24-1; CDR3: CATSDFGYEQYF
V: TRBV7-9; CDR3: CASSLTSGGDEQYF